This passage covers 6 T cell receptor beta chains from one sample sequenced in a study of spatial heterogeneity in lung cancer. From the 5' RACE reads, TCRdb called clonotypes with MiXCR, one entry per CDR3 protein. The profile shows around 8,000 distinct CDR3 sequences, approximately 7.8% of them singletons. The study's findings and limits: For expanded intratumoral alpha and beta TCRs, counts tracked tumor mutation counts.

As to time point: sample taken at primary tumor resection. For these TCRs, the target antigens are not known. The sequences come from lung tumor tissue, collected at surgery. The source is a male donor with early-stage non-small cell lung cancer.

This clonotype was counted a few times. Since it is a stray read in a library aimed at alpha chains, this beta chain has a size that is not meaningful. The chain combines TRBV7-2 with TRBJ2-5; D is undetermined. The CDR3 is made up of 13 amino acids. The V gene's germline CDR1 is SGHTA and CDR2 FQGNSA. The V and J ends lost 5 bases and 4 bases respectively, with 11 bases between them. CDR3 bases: TGTGCCAGCAGCAAGAACAAAGGAGAGACCCAGTACTTC. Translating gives CASSKNKGETQYF.

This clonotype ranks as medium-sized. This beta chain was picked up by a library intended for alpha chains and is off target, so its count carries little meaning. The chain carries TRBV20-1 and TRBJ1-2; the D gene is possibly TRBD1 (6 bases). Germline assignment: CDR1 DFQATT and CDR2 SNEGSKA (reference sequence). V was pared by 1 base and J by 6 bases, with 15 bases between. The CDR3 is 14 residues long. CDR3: CSARGDRSQDGYTF. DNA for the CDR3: TGCAGTGCTAGAGGAGACAGGAGTCAGGATGGCTACACCTTC.

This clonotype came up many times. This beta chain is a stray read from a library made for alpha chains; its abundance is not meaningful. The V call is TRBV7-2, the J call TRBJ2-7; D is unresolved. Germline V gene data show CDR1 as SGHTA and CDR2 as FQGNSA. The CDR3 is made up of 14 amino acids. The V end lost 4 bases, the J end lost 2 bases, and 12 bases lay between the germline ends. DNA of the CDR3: TGTGCCAGCAGCTCCGACTGGACCACCTACGAGCAGTACTTC. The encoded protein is CASSSDWTTYEQYF.

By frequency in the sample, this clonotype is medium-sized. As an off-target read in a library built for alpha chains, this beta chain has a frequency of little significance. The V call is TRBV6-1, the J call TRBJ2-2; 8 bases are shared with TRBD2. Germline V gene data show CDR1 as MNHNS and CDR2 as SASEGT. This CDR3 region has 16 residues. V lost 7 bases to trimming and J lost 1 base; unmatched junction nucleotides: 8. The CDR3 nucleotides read TGTGCCAGCAAAAGGGGAGCGGGAGAGAACACCGGGGAGCTGTTTTTT. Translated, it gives CASKRGAGENTGELFF.

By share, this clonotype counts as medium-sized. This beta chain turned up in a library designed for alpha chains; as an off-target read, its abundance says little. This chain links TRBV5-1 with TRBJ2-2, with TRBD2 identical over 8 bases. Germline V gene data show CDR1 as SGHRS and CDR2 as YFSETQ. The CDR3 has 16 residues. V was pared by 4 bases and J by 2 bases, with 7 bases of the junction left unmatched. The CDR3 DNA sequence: TGCGCCAGCAGCCTTGGACTAGCCTTTAACACCGGGGAGCTGTTTTTT. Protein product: CASSLGLAFNTGELFF.

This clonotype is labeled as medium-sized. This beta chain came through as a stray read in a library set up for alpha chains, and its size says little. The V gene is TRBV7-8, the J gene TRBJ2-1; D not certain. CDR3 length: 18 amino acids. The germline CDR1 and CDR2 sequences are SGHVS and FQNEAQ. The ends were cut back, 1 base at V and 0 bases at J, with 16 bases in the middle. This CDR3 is CASSLGYKGGRSYNEQFF. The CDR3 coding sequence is TGTGCCAGCAGCTTAGGATACAAAGGCGGACGCTCCTACAATGAGCAGTTCTTC.